Included here is one T cell receptor (beta chain) sequence, with context. Its binding antigen is unknown. Throughout, gene names and germline sequences are given for the mouse. With the read ending 4 residues before the CDR3 end, the germline J gene is used to fill in that end. The data were obtained in a study of CD8+ T cells in alopecia areata (dated by TCRdb to the late 2010s). Context from the whole study: Female C3H/HeJ recipients, roughly 6-11 weeks old, were grafted with skin from C3H/HeJ donors with spontaneous alopecia (roughly 6-13 months old). In both human patients and the C3H/HeJ mouse model, the study applied high-throughput TCRbeta sequencing to look at T cell clonal expansion in alopecia areata. On the human side, TCRbeta sequencing was run on scalp tissue and on sorted CD4+ and CD8+ peripheral blood T cells from healthy controls and from alopecia areata patients with either patchy or totalis/universalis disease. Scalp clonality was compared among normal scalp (n=4), patchy alopecia areata scalp (n=8), and alopecia totalis/universalis scalp (n=8). The RNA source kit depended on sample type: the PAXgene miRNA kit for fixed scalp, the miRNeasy kit for PBMCs, and the RNeasy kit for mouse skin. immunoSEQ multiplex PCR using 35 Vbeta forward primers and 13 Jbeta reverse primers was used to amplify TCRbeta CDR3 regions. The full study reports these points: Shared TCR sequences between patients were less evident than in mice, which may be partly attributable to HLA diversity in the patient population. Scalp TCR repertoire analysis is complicated because resident alphabeta T cells in normal human skin are also sequenced, whereas mouse skin is dominated by gammadelta T cells. Compared with normal scalp, lesional scalp, particularly in alopecia totalis/universalis, had higher clonality and more expanded CD8+ clones, which suggests antigenic drive.

At the junction V is shortened by 4 bases and J by 0 bases; bases outside the gene matches: 4. From cysteine to phenylalanine, the CDR3 is 15 amino acids long. The CDR3 was read in part: 33 bases, with the frame set at base 1. Sequences NSHNY (CDR1) and SYGAGN (CDR2) are obtained from the germline V gene. Libraries came from the immunoSEQ multiplex PCR assay. RNA was extracted from all samples and reverse transcribed into cDNA, which served as template for TCR sequencing. SuperScript III was used for first-strand cDNA synthesis, primed with a 2:1 mix of oligo-dT and random hexamers. A synthetic immune receptor repertoire was used to measure amplification bias, and any remaining bias was corrected computationally. Libraries were sequenced on Illumina HiSeq with 60 bp reads covering the CDR3, read from J toward V. The authors' analysis ran thus. After raw reads were preprocessed to remove errors, the CDR3 was defined following IMGT conventions as running from the conserved cysteine to phenylalanine. Clonality was computed as 1 minus the Shannon entropy, with the entropy normalized by log2 of the number of productive unique TCRs. Whether each scalp clone was CD4 or CD8 was inferred by checking scalp TCRbeta sequences against the CD4 and CD8 repertoires from sorted blood. Here the immuneACCESS table is served through TCRdb, limited to in-frame sequences with V and J called. Missing clones are a known gap in these copies; in checked studies unresolved V genes cover under half, and the rest lacks a known reason. V and J calls and clone size are those listed in that table; D and trimming were worked out from the DNA. This sample is represented by 200,000 to 300,000 clones, with no singletons among them. Roughly 1.2% of the sample belongs to the ten largest clones.

Cells from pooled mouse cutaneous lymph nodes were stained for CD4, CD8alpha, NKG2D, NKG2ACE and other markers and then sorted on a BD Influx. Source material: CD4+ T cells sorted from a lymph node. The chain joins TRBV13-1 to TRBJ2-7, with 10 junctional bases fitting TRBD2. This clonotype was sampled from a C3H/HeJ mouse with alopecia areata. Members of this strain share the MHC haplotype H2-k. The DNA read from the CDR3 is TGTGCCAGCAGTAGGACTGGGGGTAGCTCCTAT. Its translation reads: CASSRTGGSSY. The whole CDR3 sequence is CASSRTGGSSYEQYF.